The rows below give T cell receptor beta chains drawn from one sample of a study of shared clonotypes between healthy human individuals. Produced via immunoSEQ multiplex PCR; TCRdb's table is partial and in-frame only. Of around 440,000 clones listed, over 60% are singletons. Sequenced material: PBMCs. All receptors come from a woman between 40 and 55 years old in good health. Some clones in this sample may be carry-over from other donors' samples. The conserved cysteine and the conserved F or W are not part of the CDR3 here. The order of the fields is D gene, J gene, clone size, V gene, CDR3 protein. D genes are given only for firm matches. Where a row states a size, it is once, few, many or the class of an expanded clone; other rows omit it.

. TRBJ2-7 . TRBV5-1 ASSLFPGVGVRDEQY
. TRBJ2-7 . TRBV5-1 ASSLMPDFSYEQY
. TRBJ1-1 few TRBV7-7 ASSSTVDTEAF
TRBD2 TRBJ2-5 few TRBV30 AWKEGLAGGPGETQY
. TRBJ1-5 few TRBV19 ASSIQGLRQPQH
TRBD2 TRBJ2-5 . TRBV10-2 ASKKGLANQETQY
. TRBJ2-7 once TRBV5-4 ASSGAEPYEQY
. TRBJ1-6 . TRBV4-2 ASSQAGASSPLH
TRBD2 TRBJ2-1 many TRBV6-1 ASSEARPRGLAGRYEQF
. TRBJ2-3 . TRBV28 ASKKGGGKDTQY
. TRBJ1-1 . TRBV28 ASSLNSGIVAF
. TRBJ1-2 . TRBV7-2 ASSLAGLANYGYT
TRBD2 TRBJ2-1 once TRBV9 ASSVGLAGESEQF
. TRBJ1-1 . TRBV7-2 ASSLFPMNTEAF
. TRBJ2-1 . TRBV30 AWSVIGGEQF
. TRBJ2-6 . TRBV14 ASSQASLANVLT
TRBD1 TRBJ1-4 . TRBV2 ASRGTGRESGLF
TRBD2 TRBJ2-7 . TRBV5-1 ASSLASGGPSYEQY
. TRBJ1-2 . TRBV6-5 ASYPRLSYGYT
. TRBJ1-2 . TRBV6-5 ASSFRNYGYT
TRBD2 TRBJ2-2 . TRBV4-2 ASSQGLAENTGELF
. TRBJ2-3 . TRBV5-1 ASSLDSSTDTQY
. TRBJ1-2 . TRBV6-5 ASSYVAGVGYT
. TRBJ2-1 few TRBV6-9 ASGYNEQF
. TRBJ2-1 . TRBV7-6 ASSLGFSGNEQF
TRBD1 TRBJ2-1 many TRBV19 ASSNRDRADNEQF
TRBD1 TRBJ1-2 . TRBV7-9 ASSSGGAGYGYT
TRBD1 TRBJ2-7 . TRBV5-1 ASSLDPSTGILSYEQY
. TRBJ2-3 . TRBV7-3 ASSFGVNTDTQY
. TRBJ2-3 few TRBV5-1 ASSLNVAGGDTQY
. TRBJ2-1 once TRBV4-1 ASSPVGGRHNEQF
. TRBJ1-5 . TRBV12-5 ASGLECFPGRQPQH
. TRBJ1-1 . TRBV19 ASSIGGVRTEAF
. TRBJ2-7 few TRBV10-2 ASSESVREMPYEQY
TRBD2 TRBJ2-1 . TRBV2 ASSEWTSGVEQF
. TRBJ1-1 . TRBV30 AWSLGGSAEAF
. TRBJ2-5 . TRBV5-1 ASSLVRGAGRFQETQY
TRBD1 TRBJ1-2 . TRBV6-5 ASSYEDRRLRKGYT
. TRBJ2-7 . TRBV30 AWTGLSSYEQY
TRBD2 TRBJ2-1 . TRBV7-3 ASSAGLAGGVDEQF
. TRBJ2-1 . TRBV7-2 ASSLVWGRSNEQF
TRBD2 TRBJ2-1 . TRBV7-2 ASSPRLATRSYNEQF
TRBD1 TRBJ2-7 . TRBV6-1 ASRTPGQSYEQY
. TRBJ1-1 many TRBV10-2 ASRVNREKAF
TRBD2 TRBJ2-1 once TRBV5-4 ASSLGLAGGYNEQF